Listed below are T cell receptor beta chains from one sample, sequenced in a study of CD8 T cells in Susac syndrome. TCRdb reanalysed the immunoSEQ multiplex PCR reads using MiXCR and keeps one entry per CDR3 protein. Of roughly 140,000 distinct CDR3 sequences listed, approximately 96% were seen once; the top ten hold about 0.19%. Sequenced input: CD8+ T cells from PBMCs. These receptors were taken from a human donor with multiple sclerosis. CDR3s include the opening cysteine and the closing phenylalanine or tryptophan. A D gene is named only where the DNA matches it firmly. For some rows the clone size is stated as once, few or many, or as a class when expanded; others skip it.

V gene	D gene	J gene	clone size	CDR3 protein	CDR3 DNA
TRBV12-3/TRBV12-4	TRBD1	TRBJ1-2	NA	CASSPYPDREDFDGYTF	TGTGCCAGCAGTCCATACCCCGACAGGGAAGATTTTGATGGCTACACCTTC
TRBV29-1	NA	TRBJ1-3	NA	CSGAGGSGNTIYF	TGCAGCGGAGCAGGCGGCTCTGGAAACACCATATATTTT
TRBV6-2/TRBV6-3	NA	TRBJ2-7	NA	CASSAENGYEQYF	TGTGCCAGCTCGGCCGAGAACGGCTACGAGCAGTACTTC
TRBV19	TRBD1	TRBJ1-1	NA	CASSERTGRPTEAFF	TGTGCCAGTAGTGAACGGACAGGGCGTCCCACTGAAGCTTTCTTT
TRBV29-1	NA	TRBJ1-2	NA	CSVEWQGNYGYTF	TGCAGCGTTGAATGGCAGGGGAACTATGGCTACACCTTC
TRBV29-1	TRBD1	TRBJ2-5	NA	CSVVPPTGGTIRGQYF	TGCAGCGTTGTGCCCCCGACAGGGGGTACTATAAGGGGCCAGTACTTC
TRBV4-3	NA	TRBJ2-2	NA	CASSQDRYTGELFF	TGCGCCAGCAGCCAAGACAGATACACCGGGGAGCTGTTTTTT
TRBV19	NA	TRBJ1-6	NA	CASSSPSGQPSPLHF	TGTGCCAGTAGTTCCCCATCCGGACAGCCTTCACCCCTCCACTTT
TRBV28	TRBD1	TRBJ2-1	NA	CASTQGALDPKNEQFF	TGTGCCAGCACTCAGGGGGCATTGGATCCGAAGAATGAGCAGTTCTTC
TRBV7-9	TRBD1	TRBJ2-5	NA	CASSFDRDKTQYF	TGTGCCAGCAGCTTCGACAGGGATAAGACCCAGTACTTC
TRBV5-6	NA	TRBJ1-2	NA	CASGIGPGEGYTF	TGTGCCAGCGGAATCGGCCCGGGGGAAGGCTACACCTTC
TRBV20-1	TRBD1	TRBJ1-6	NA	CSARGQGDSPLHF	TGCAGTGCTAGGGGACAGGGTGATTCACCCCTCCACTTT
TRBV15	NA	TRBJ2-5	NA	CATSREIDQGQETQYF	TGTGCCACCAGCAGAGAGATAGACCAGGGGCAAGAGACCCAGTACTTC
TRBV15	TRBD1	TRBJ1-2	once	CATRRQEGALYGYTF	TGTGCCACCAGACGCCAAGAGGGGGCTCTCTATGGCTACACCTTC
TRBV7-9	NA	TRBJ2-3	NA	CASSLRGSATDTQYF	TGTGCCAGCAGCTTAAGAGGGTCGGCCACAGATACGCAGTATTTT
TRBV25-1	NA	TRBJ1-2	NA	CASGEGGRGFYGYTF	TGTGCCAGCGGCGAGGGGGGTAGGGGCTTCTATGGCTACACCTTC